The 25 T cell receptor beta chains below were found in one sample sequenced in a study of molecular identifiers for immune sequencing clone quantification. TCRdb re-derived calls from the PCR reads in MiXCR, one entry per CDR3 protein. The sample consists of about 97,000 distinct CDR3 sequences, less than 25% of them appearing once. The sample comprised naive CD8+ T cells from blood, with Jurkat cell RNA spiked in. Subset meaning: FACS-sorted CD8+CD4-CCR7+CD45RA+ naive T cells. Receptors originate from a human donor in good health. Some libraries in this study had Jurkat cell RNA spiked in.

CDR3 residues: CASTPTSESSYEQYF. The CDR3 DNA is TGTGCCAGTACCCCCACTAGCGAGAGCTCCTACGAGCAGTACTTC. V gene TRBV19 combines with J gene TRBJ2-7; 7 nucleotides line up with TRBD2. Germline V gene sequence: CDR1 LNHDA, CDR2 SQIVND (reference sequence). The V segment lost 7 bases and the J segment 0 bases; nucleotides outside the gene matches: 9. The CDR3 is 15 amino acids.

There are many counts of this clonotype. Compared with germline, one end of the junction differs, possibly owing to a read error. This sequence joins TRBV19 and TRBJ2-3; 11 nucleotides match TRBD2. The CDR3 length is 13 residues. The germline CDR1 and CDR2 sequences are LNHDA and SQIVND (reference sequence). CDR3 in amino acids: CASSPLAGGPIAF. DNA of the CDR3: TGTGCCAGTAGTCCGCTAGCGGGGGGCCCCATAGCCTTT.

This clonotype was picked up many times. The rearrangement links TRBV13 to TRBJ2-5; TRBD1 matches 7 bases. Trimming cost V 3 bases and J 4 bases; bases outside gene matches: 2. This CDR3 is built from 13 residues. Germline CDR1 and CDR2: PRHDT and FYEKMQ (reference sequence). The CDR3 bases are TGTGCCAGCAGCTTTCCAGGGGGAGAGACCCAGTACTTC. It encodes CASSFPGGETQYF.

As regards this clonotype: A much larger clone is a single base away; this may be a read error. Here the CDR3 DNA reads TGTGCCCGCAGCGTAGGCAGCACAGATACGCAGTATTTT. This encodes CARSVGSTDTQYF. The chain employs TRBV9 and TRBJ2-3, with D hard to call. Germline CDR1 is SGDLS and CDR2 is YYNGEE. CDR3 length: 13 residues.

The sample holds many counts of this clonotype. The chain couples TRBV19 to TRBJ2-7, with 9 bases identical to TRBD1. V shed 6 bases and J 3 bases; nucleotides not matched to a gene: 6. Germline V lookup: CDR1 LNHDA, CDR2 SQIVND (reference sequence). The CDR3 contains 14 residues. The CDR3 reads CASSSGTGNYEQYF. As DNA, the CDR3 is TGTGCCAGTAGCTCCGGGACAGGGAACTACGAGCAGTACTTC.

The table lists this clonotype with many counts. The chain is built from TRBV25-1 and TRBJ2-7; maybe TRBD1 (5 bases). In germline, CDR1 is MGHDK, CDR2 SYGVNS. V was trimmed by 1 base and J by 0 bases, leaving 7 bases between them. This CDR3 comprises 14 residues. DNA for the CDR3: TGTGCCAGCAGTGAATTACAGGACTCCTACGAGCAGTACTTC. This gives the protein CASSELQDSYEQYF.

Concerning this clonotype itself: The junction shows a germline mismatch at one end, possibly a read error. This CDR3 is CASRLRGGAGTNSYNEQLF. In DNA form, the CDR3 reads TGTGCCAGCCGCTTACGGGGGGGCGCCGGGACTAACTCCTACAATGAGCAGCTCTTC. This chain links TRBV27 with TRBJ2-1, with 8 bases lining up with TRBD2. Per the germline V gene, CDR1 is MNHEY and CDR2 is SMNVEV (reference sequence). The CDR3 is 19 residues long.

This sequence joins TRBV20-1 and TRBJ1-4, with 8 positions matching TRBD1. With 1 base clipped from V and 1 base from J, the junction kept 11 bases outside the gene matches. There are 18 residues in the CDR3. Germline CDR1 and CDR2: DFQATT and SNEGSKA (reference sequence). The CDR3 DNA reads as TGCAGTGCTAGAGCCGGACAGGGATTTGTAGGAACTAATGAAAAACTGTTTTTT. Its translation is CSARAGQGFVGTNEKLFF.

Concerning this clonotype itself: A read error may explain this, as a much larger clone is one base away. This CDR3 reads CASSIRDSDGETQYF. The CDR3 nucleotides are TGTGCCAGCAGCATCCGGGATTCCGATGGAGAGACCCAGTACTTC. The gene calls are TRBV11-3 and TRBJ2-5, with D tentatively TRBD2 (5 bases). The germline V gene has CDR1 SGHNT and CDR2 YENEEA. The V gene lost 5 bases and the J gene lost 4 bases, with 17 bases spanning the gap. CDR3 length: 15 residues.

This clonotype was seen only a few times. The gene calls are TRBV18 and TRBJ1-2, with a weak D call TRBD1 (5 bases). There are 17 residues in the CDR3. The germline gives CDR1 KGHSH, CDR2 LQKENI. V lost 1 base to trimming and J lost 3 bases, with 18 bases between them. The CDR3 protein is CASSPRRGLDLDYGYTF. In nucleotides, the CDR3 is TGTGCCAGCTCACCACGAAGGGGCTTGGATTTAGACTATGGCTACACCTTC.

The sample holds many counts of this clonotype. This rearrangement joins TRBV9 to TRBJ2-3; D might be TRBD2 (5 bases). The CDR3 consists of 14 residues. V lost 6 bases, J lost 1 base, and 12 bases lay in between. Germline CDR1 reads SGDLS; CDR2 reads YYNGEE. The CDR3 region is CASNGGGGTDTQYF. In DNA form, the CDR3 reads TGTGCCAGCAACGGAGGTGGTGGCACAGATACGCAGTATTTT.

This clonotype appeared many times. The V call is TRBV7-6, the J call TRBJ2-7; a possible D gene is TRBD2 (5 bases). CDR3 length: 15 residues. The V and J ends lost 0 bases and 5 bases respectively, with 14 bases between them. Looked up from germline, CDR1 is SGHVS and CDR2 is FNYEAQ. The CDR3 DNA reads TGTGCCAGCAGCTTAGCGGGCAGGAGGTCGGACGAGCAGTACTTC. It specifies CASSLAGRRSDEQYF.

In its sample, this clonotype was seen many times. V is TRBV7-8 and J is TRBJ1-1, with 7 bases aligning to TRBD1. Germline lookup yields CDR1 SGHVS and CDR2 FQNEAQ. The V segment lost 4 bases and the J segment 4 bases; nucleotides outside the gene matches: 3. This CDR3 region has 13 residues. The CDR3 coding sequence is TGTGCCAGCAGCTCGGACAGGTCCACTGAAGCTTTCTTT. Its protein is CASSSDRSTEAFF.

Worth noting for this clonotype: Just one base apart from a much larger clone, this may be a read error. The genes are TRBV7-9 and TRBJ1-5; maybe TRBD1 (5 bases). There are 14 residues in the CDR3. Germline loops: CDR1 SEHNR, CDR2 FQNEAQ (reference sequence). CDR3 coding DNA: TGTGCCGGCAGCTTTGCAGGGCCGAATCAGCCCCAGCATTTT. It encodes CAGSFAGPNQPQHF.

Worth noting for this clonotype: It may be a read error: a sequence one base away is much more abundant. The V gene is TRBV19, the J gene TRBJ2-7, with D perhaps given as TRBD1 or TRBD2 (5 bases each). CDR1 and CDR2 (germline): LNHDA, SQIVND (reference sequence). The CDR3 spans 14 residues. Deletions cut 4 bases from V and 3 bases from J, with 13 bases between. CDR3: CASSKSRDRYEQYF. CDR3 in DNA: TGTGCCAGTAGTAAATCCCGGGACCGCTACGAGCAGTACTTC.

At least ten counts were recorded for this clonotype. The V gene is TRBV29-1, the J gene TRBJ2-4; a possible D gene is TRBD1 (5 bases). The CDR3 is 15 amino acids. V lost 5 bases, J lost 1 base, and 15 bases lay in between. CDR1 is SQVTM, CDR2 ANQGSEA, per germline. This chain's CDR3 is CSVLGDSEAKNIQYF. The CDR3 region has the DNA TGCAGCGTTCTCGGTGACAGCGAGGCCAAAAACATTCAGTACTTC.

The J gene is TRBJ1-6, the V gene TRBV5-6, with 10 bases identical to TRBD1. The CDR3 contains 14 residues. Trimming cost V 7 bases and J 7 bases; bases outside gene matches: 5. Germline-derived CDR1 and CDR2 are SGHDT and YYEEEE. The CDR3 loop reads CASGWDRGNSPLHF. CDR3 DNA: TGTGCCAGCGGCTGGGACAGGGGCAATTCACCCCTCCACTTT. The whole variable domain, filled in from reference TRBV5-6 and TRBJ1-6, reads DAGVTQSPTHLIKTRGQQVTLRCSPKSGHDTVSWYQQALGQGPQFIFQYYEEEERQRGNFPDRFSGHQFPNYSSELNVNALLLGDSALYLCASGWDRGNSPLHFGNGTRLTVT.

A remark on this clonotype: This may be a read error: a much more frequent sequence differs by one nucleotide. This sequence joins TRBV11-2 and TRBJ1-1; tentative D call: TRBD1 (6 bases). This CDR3 is built from 15 residues. Between the trimmed V and J ends, which lost 4 bases and 3 bases, there was a span of 15 bases. Looked up from germline, CDR1 is SGHAT and CDR2 is FQNNGV. The chain's CDR3 is CASSSVTGLDTEAFF. CDR3 nucleotides: TGTGCCAGCAGCTCAGTAACAGGGTTGGACACTGAAGCTTTCTTT. Based on the CDR3 plus reference TRBV11-2 and TRBJ1-1, the full variable domain is EAGVAQSPRYKIIEKRQSVAFWCNPISGHATLYWYQQILGQGPKLLIQFQNNGVVDDSQLPKDRFSAERLKGVDSTLKIQPAKLEDSAVYLCASSSVTGLDTEAFFGQGTRLTVV.

Worth noting for this clonotype: Its ends do not fully match the called genes, so a read error is possible. The chain recombines TRBV20-1 with TRBJ2-1; 8 bases agree with TRBD2. This CDR3 comprises 15 residues. Germline V lookup: CDR1 DFQATT, CDR2 SNEGSKA (reference sequence). CDR3 amino acids: CSAGELAGLYNEQFF. The DNA of the CDR3 is TGCAGTGCTGGAGAATTAGCGGGGTTATACAATGAGCAGTTCTTC.

The chain combines TRBV6-2 or TRBV6-3 with TRBJ2-7; D ambiguous. The CDR3 is 16 amino acids. From germline, CDR1 is MNHEY and CDR2 SVGEGT. V was pared by 0 bases and J by 2 bases, with 14 bases between. The CDR3 sequence: CASSYSSVGYPYEQYF. The CDR3 region has the DNA TGTGCCAGCAGTTACTCGTCGGTAGGGTACCCCTACGAGCAGTACTTC.

This chain links TRBV27 with TRBJ2-1; unclear D gene. Trimming pared 5 bases from V and 1 base from J, leaving 9 bases between. The CDR3 totals 14 residues. Germline V gene lookup returns CDR1 MNHEY and CDR2 SMNVEV (reference sequence). The DNA of the CDR3 is TGTGCCAGCAGTAACATGGGTTCCTACAATGAGCAGTTCTTC. This sequence encodes CASSNMGSYNEQFF.

This clonotype has just a few counts. A much more abundant neighbour one base away suggests this may be a read error. V usage is TRBV5-5 and J usage is TRBJ2-7, with no clear D. Germline V gene sequence: CDR1 SGHKS, CDR2 YYEKEE (reference sequence). CDR3 length: 15 amino acids. Trimming took 1 base from V and 0 from J, leaving 11 bases between them. The chain's CDR3 is CASSLWQESSYEQYF. In nucleotides, the CDR3 is TGTGCCAGCAGCTTGTGGCAGGAGAGCTCCTACGAGCAGTACTTC.

V is TRBV7-9 and J is TRBJ2-3, with a possible D match to TRBD1 (6 bases). Trimming left V 5 bases short and J 2 bases short, with 17 bases between. In germline, CDR1 is SEHNR, CDR2 FQNEAQ (reference sequence). This CDR3 contains 16 residues. CDR3: CASSLRDTELTDTQYF. The CDR3 DNA sequence: TGTGCCAGCAGCCTCCGGGACACCGAACTCACAGATACGCAGTATTTT.

This clonotype was found many times. The J gene is TRBJ2-7, the V gene TRBV5-6, with no clear D. V shed 0 bases and J shed 4 bases, with 11 bases lying between them. Germline V gene lookup returns CDR1 SGHDT and CDR2 YYEEEE. The CDR3 is 14 residues long. The CDR3 spells CASSLEYHTYEQYF. CDR3 sequence (DNA): TGTGCCAGCAGCTTGGAGTATCACACTTACGAGCAGTACTTC.

J is TRBJ2-3 and V is TRBV11-2; no firm D call. V lost 8 bases to trimming and J lost 0 bases, with 15 bases between them. The CDR3 runs to 15 residues. Germline V lookup: CDR1 SGHAT, CDR2 FQNNGV. The CDR3 sequence is CASAPYYGSTDTQYF. The CDR3 DNA follows: TGTGCCAGCGCGCCCTATTATGGGAGCACAGATACGCAGTATTTT. Complete variable domain (other parts from reference TRBV11-2 and TRBJ2-3): EAGVAQSPRYKIIEKRQSVAFWCNPISGHATLYWYQQILGQGPKLLIQFQNNGVVDDSQLPKDRFSAERLKGVDSTLKIQPAKLEDSAVYLCASAPYYGSTDTQYFGPGTRLTVL.